This T cell receptor beta chain was identified in a study of blood T cell repertoires in COVID-19. Across the study: Collection of acute and convalescent COVID-19 samples took place in the United States, Italy and Spain.

Unmatched junction bases numbered 5, after V lost 0 bases and J lost 4 bases. Germline values: CDR1 MNHNS, CDR2 SASEGT. This CDR3 is built from 15 residues. Per the original methods: Counts of nucleated cells, estimated from reference gene primer amplification, were obtained. The protocol was immunoSEQ multiplex PCR, while the TCRdb copy is restricted to in-frame clones and leaves out a portion. V, J and clone size derive from that table, while D and trimming were established from the DNA sequence. Of about 400,000 clones listed, approximately 90% are singletons. The sequencing input was PBMCs or T cells enriched from blood (not recorded which). The TCR was taken from a woman between 45 and 60 years old who had recovered from COVID-19. V and J are TRBV6-1 and TRBJ1-2; 7 bases match TRBD1. The CDR3 DNA sequence: TGTGCCAGCAGTGAAGCGGGACAGACGTTCTATGGCTACACCTTC. Translating it yields CASSEAGQTFYGYTF.